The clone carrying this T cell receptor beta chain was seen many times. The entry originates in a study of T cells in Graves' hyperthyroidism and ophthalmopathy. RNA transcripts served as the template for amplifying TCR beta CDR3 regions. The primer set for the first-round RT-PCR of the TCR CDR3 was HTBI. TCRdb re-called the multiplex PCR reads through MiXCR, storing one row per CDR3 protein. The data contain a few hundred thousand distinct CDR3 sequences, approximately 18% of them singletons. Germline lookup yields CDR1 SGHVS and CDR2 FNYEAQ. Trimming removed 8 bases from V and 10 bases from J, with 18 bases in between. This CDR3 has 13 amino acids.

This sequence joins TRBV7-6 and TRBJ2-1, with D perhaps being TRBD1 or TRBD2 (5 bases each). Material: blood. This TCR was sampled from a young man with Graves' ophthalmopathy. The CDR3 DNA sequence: TGTGCCAGCGTGTCAGGGCCTTGGGAGGAGCAGTTCTTC. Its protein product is CASVSGPWEEQFF.